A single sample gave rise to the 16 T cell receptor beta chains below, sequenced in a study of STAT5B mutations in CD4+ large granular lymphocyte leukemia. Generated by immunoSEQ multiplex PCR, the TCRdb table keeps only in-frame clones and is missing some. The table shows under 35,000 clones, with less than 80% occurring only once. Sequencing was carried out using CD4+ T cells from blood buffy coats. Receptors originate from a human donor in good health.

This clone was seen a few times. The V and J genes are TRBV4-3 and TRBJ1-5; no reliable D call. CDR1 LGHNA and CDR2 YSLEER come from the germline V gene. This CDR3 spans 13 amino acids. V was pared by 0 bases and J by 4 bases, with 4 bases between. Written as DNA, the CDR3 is TGCGCCAGCAGCCAAGACAGGAATCAGCCCCAGCATTTT. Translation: CASSQDRNQPQHF.

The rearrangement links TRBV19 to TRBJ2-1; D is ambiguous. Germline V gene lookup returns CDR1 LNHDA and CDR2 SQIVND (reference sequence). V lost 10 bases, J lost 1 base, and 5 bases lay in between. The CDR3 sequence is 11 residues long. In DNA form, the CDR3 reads TGTGCCACTACTTCCTACAATGAGCAGTTCTTC. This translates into CATTSYNEQFF.

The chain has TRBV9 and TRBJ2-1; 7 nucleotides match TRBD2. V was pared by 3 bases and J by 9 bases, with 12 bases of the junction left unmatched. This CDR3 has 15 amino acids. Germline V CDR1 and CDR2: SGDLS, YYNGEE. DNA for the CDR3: TGTGCCAGCAGCGCGACTAGCCTAACAGACAGTGAGCAGTTCTTC. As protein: CASSATSLTDSEQFF.

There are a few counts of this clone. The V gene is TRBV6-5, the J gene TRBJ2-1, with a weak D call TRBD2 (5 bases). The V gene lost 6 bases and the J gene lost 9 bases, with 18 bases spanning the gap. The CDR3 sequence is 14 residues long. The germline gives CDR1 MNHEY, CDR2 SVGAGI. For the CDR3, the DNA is TGTGCCAGCAGCCCTCCCTACAGCCGGGGTGAGCAGTTCTTC. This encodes CASSPPYSRGEQFF.

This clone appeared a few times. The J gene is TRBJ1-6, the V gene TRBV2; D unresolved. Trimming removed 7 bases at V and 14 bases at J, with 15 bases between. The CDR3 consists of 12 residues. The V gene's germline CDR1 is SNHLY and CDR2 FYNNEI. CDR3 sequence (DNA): TGTGCCAGCAACGGGCCAGAGATTTCCCTCCACTTT. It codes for CASNGPEISLHF.

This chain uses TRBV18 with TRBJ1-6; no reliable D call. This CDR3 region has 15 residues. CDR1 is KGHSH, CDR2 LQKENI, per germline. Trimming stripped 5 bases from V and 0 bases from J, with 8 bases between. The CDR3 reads CASSFQNSYNSPLHF. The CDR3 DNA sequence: TGTGCCAGCTCATTCCAGAACTCCTATAATTCACCCCTCCACTTT.

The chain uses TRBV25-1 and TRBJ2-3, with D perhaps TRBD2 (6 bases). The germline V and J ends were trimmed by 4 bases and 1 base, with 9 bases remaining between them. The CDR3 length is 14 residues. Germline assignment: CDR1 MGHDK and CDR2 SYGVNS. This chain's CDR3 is CASSVAGRTDTQYF. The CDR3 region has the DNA TGTGCCAGCAGTGTGGCGGGACGCACAGATACGCAGTATTTT.

DNA for the CDR3: TGTGCCAGCAGCGACACAGGCGACAAGCAGTTCTTC. It translates to CASSDTGDKQFF. This chain joins TRBV11-2 and TRBJ2-1, with D possibly TRBD1 on 5 matching bases. Germline assignment: CDR1 SGHAT and CDR2 FQNNGV. The CDR3 is 12 amino acids. V lost 5 bases and J 11 bases, leaving 13 bases between the germline ends.

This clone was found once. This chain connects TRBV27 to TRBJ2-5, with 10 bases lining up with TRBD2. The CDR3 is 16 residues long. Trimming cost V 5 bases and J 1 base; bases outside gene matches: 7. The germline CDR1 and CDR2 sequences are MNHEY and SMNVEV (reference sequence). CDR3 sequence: CASSRLAGVSQETQYF. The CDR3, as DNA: TGTGCCAGCAGTCGGCTAGCGGGGGTATCCCAAGAGACCCAGTACTTC.

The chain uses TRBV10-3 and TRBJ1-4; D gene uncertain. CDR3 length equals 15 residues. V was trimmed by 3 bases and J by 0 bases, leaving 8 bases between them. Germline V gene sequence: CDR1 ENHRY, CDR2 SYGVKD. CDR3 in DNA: TGTGCCATCAGTGAAACACAAGCAACTAATGAAAAACTGTTTTTT. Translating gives CAISETQATNEKLFF.

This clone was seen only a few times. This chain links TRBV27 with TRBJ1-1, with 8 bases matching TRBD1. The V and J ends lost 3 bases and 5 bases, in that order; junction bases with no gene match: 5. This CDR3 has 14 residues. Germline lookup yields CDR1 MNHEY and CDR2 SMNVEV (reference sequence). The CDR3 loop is CASSFQGARTEAFF. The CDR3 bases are TGTGCCAGCAGTTTCCAGGGGGCGCGGACTGAAGCTTTCTTT.

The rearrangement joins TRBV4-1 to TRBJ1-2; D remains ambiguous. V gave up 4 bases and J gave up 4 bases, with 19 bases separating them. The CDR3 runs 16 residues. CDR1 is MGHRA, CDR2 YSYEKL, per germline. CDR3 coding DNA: TGCGCCAGCAGCCCCGGGCGGGGAGAGCTGGGCTATGGCTACACCTTC. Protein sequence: CASSPGRGELGYGYTF.

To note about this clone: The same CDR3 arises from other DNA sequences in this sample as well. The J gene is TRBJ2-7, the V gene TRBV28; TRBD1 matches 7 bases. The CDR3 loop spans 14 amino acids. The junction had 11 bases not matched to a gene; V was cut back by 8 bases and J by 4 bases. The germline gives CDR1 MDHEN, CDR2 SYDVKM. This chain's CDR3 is CASLSGTAFYEQYF. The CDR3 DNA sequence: TGTGCCAGCCTATCCGGGACAGCCTTTTACGAGCAGTACTTC. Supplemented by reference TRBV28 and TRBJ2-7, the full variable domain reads DVKVTQSSRYLVKRTGEKVFLECVQDMDHENMFWYRQDPGLGLRLIYFSYDVKMKEKGDIPEGYSVSREKKERFSLILESASTNQTSMYLCASLSGTAFYEQYFGPGTRLTVT.

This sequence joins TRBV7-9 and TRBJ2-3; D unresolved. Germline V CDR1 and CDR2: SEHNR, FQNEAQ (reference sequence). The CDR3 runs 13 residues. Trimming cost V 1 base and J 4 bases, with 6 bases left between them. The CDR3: CASSLEEPDTQYF. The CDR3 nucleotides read TGTGCCAGCAGCTTAGAGGAGCCAGATACGCAGTATTTT.

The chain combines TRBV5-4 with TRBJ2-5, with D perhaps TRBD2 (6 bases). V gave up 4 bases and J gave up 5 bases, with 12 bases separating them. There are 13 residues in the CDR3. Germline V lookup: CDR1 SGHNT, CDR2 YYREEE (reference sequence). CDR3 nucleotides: TGTGCCAGCAGCCCGGGAGCCGCTGAGACCCAGTACTTC. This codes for CASSPGAAETQYF.

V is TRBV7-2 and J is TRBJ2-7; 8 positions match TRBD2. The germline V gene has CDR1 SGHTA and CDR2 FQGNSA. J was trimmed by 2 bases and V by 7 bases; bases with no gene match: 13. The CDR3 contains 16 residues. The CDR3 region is CASTYAPGGRPYEQYF. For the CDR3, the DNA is TGTGCCAGCACCTACGCCCCGGGGGGGCGGCCCTACGAGCAGTACTTC.